This TCR beta chain is drawn from a study of cytomegalovirus exposure and HLA in healthy donors. Study-wide results and caveats: Later analysis associated a missense DCLRE1C variant with TCR beta V- and J-gene trimming.

With regard to this clone: What it binds is not known.

V was clipped by 3 bases and J by 5 bases; unmatched bases: 5. Germline-derived CDR1 and CDR2 are LGHNA and YNFKEQ. The length of the CDR3 is 16 residues. This PCR relied on a set of 60 Vbeta primers and 13 Jbeta primers. The assay was immunoSEQ multiplex PCR, and TCRdb's table has in-frame clones only and misses some. The table records about 90,000 clones, over 65% of them present only once. The clonotype comes from a young woman in good health and CMV-seropositive. J is TRBJ2-1 and V is TRBV4-2; TRBD2 aligns across 12 bases. Sample: PBMCs. DNA of the CDR3: TGTGCCAGCAGCCACCCTAGCGGGAGGGATGACAATGAGCAGTTCTTC. Translation: CASSHPSGRDDNEQFF.